Sequencing of this T cell receptor beta chain was carried out in a study of cytomegalovirus exposure and HLA in healthy donors. On the study more broadly: The roughly 110 validation repertoires were produced on the same platform as the 550 to 700 repertoires of the first cohort. This was reported in a later analysis. General study points: The study put 150 or so TCR beta chains on its list as cytomegalovirus-associated. First-cohort TCR clusters were later found to tend to co-occur in the 90 to 150 validation repertoires.

TCRdb keeps only in-frame clones here, not all; method: immunoSEQ multiplex PCR. Counted here are approximately 98,000 clones, almost 96% occurring once; the ten biggest clones make up under 0.75%. A 120-subject validation cohort, separate from the roughly 700-subject first cohort, supplied the donors. On this clone: Antigen: not known.

V shed 5 bases, J shed 0 bases, and the junction held 4 bases outside the gene matches. The germline V gene has CDR1 SGHTA and CDR2 FQGTGA. This CDR3 has 15 residues. Sequenced material: PBMCs. The clonotype comes from a woman between 18 and 29 years old in good health and CMV-seronegative. This rearrangement joins TRBV7-3 to TRBJ2-3; 8 bases are shared with TRBD1. This CDR3 reads CASSQGASSTDTQYF. CDR3 nucleotides: TGTGCCAGCAGCCAGGGGGCTAGCAGCACAGATACGCAGTATTTT.